This T cell receptor (beta chain) was recorded in a study of blood T cell repertoires in COVID-19. Study details: Some COVID-19 samples were acute and others convalescent; all came from the United States, Italy and Spain.

Authors' processing steps: Researchers report that nucleated cell counts were estimated from reference gene primer amplification. The table came from immunoSEQ multiplex PCR; TCRdb's copy has only in-frame clones and leaves some out. D and trimming were read from the DNA, whereas the V and J calls and clone size are those reported in that table. The top ten hold 3.6% of the sample, which has 350,000 to 450,000 clones, 75% to 90% seen once. CDR1 and CDR2 (germline): SGHVS, FQNEAQ. The CDR3 has 15 amino acids. V was clipped by 2 bases and J by 0 bases, with 10 bases between them. The sequence was collected from a woman under 30 with acute or convalescent COVID-19. The chain couples TRBV7-8 to TRBJ2-5; weak D call: TRBD2 (6 bases). Sequencing was performed on peripheral blood. CDR3 region: CASSLRRANQETQYF. CDR3 nucleotides: TGTGCCAGCAGCTTACGGAGGGCCAACCAAGAGACCCAGTACTTC.